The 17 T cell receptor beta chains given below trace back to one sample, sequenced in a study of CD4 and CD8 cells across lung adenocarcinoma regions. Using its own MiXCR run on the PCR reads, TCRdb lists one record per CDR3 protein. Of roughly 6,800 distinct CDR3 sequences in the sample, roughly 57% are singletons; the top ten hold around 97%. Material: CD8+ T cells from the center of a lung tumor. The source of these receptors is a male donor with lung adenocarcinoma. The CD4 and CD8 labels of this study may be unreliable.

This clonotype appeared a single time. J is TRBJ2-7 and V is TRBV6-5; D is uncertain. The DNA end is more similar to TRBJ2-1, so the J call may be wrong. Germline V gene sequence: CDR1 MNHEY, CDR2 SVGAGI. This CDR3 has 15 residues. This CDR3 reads CASSYSPARDYEQFF. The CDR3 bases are TGTGCCAGCAGTTACTCGCCAGCCCGAGATTACGAGCAGTTCTTC.

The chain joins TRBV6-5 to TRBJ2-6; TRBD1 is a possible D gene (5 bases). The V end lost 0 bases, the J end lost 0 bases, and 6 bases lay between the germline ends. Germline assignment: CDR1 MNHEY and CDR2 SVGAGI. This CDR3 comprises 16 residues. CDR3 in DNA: TGTGCCAGCAGTTACTCAGGGGACTCTGGGGCCAACGTCCTGACTTTC. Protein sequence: CASSYSGDSGANVLTF.

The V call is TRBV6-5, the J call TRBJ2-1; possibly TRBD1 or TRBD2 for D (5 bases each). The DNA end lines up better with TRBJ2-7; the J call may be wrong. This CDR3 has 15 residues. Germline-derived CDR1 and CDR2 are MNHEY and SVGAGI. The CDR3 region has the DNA TGTGCCAGCAGTTACGCCCCTACTAGGGGATACGAGCAGTACTTC. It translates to CASSYAPTRGYEQYF.

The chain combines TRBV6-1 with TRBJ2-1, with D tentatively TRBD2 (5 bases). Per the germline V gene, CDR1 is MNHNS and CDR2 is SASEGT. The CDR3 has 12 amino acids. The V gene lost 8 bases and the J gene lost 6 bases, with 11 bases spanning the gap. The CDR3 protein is CASAGDGNEQFF. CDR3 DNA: TGTGCCAGCGCGGGCGACGGCAATGAGCAGTTCTTC.

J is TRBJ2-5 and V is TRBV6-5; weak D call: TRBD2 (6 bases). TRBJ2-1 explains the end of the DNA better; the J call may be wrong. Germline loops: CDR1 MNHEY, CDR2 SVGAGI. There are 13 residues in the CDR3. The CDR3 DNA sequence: TGTGCCAGCAGTTACCGCACCGGGACTCGGCAGTTCTTC. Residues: CASSYRTGTRQFF.

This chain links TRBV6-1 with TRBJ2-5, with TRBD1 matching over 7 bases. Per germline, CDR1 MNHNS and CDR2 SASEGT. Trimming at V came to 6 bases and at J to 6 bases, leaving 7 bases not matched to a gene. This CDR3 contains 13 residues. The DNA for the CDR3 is TGTGCCAGCAGCCCCGGACAGGAGAAGACCCAGTACTTC. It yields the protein CASSPGQEKTQYF.

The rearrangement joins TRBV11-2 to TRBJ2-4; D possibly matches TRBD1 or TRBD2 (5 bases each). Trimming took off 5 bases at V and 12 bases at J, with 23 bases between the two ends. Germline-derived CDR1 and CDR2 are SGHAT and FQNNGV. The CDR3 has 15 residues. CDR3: CASSPGLSTTDTQYF. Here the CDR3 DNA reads TGTGCCAGCAGCCCGGGGCTTTCCACCACAGACACTCAGTACTTC.

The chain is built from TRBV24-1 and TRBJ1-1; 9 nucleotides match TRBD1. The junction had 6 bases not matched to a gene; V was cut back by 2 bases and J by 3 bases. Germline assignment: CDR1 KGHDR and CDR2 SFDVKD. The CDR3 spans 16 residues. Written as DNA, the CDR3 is TGTGCCACCAGTGATTGGGACAGGGCCAGGGACACTGAAGCTTTCTTT. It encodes CATSDWDRARDTEAFF.

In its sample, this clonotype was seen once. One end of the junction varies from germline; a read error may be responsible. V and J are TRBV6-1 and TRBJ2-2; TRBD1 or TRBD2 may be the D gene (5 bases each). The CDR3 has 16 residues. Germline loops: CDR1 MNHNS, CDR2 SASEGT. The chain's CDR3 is CASSTQAGSRPGTLYF. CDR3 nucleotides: TGTGCCAGCAGTACCCAAGCTGGGTCGCGTCCCGGGACGCTGTATTTT.

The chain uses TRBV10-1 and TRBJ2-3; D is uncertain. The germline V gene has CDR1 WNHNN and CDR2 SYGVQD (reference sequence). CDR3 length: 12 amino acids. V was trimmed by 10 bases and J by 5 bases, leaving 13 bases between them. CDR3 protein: CATSGSLDTQYF. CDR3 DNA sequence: TGCGCCACCTCTGGATCTTTAGATACGCAGTATTTT.

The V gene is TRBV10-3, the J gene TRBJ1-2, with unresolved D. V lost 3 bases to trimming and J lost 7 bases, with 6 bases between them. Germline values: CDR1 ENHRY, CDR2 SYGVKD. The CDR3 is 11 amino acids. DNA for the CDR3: TGTGCCATCAGTGATTCTTTTGGCTACACCTTC. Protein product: CAISDSFGYTF.

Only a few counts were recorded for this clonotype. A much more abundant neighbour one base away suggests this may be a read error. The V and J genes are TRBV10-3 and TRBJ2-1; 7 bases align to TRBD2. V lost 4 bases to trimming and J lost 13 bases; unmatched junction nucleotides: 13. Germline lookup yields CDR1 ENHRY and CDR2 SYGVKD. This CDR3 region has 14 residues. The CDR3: CAISGLASGETQFF. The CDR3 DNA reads TGTGCCATCAGTGGACTAGCCAGTGGAGAGACCCAGTTCTTC.

The CDR3: CASSLTSMVTGELFF. DNA of the CDR3: TGTGCCAGCAGCTTAACTAGCATGGTCACCGGGGAGCTGTTTTTT. The chain joins TRBV7-2 to TRBJ2-2; tentative D call: TRBD2 (6 bases). The V gene's germline CDR1 is SGHTA and CDR2 FQGNSA. The CDR3 spans 15 residues. Trimming stripped 2 bases from V and 4 bases from J, with 11 bases between.

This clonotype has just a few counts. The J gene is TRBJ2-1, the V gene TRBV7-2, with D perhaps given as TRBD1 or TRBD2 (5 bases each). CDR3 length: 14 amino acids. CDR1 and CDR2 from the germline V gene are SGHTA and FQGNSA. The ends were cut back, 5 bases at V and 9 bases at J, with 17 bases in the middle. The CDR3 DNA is TGTGCCAGCAGCCCGCCGGGACCGCGAGCTGAGCAGTTCTTC. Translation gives CASSPPGPRAEQFF.

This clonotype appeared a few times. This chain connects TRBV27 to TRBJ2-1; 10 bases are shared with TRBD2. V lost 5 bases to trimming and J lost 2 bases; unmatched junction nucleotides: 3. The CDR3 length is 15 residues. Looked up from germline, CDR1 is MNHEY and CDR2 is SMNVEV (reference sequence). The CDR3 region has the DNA TGTGCCAGCAGTCGACTAGCGGGCACCTACAATGAGCAGTTCTTC. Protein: CASSRLAGTYNEQFF.

The CDR3 sequence: CASSLIEAGGSYNEQFF. The CDR3 bases are TGTGCCAGCAGCTTAATAGAAGCGGGAGGCTCCTACAATGAGCAGTTCTTC. The rearrangement links TRBV11-3 to TRBJ2-1, with TRBD2 matching 9 bases. Germline CDR1 SGHNT, CDR2 YENEEA. CDR3 length: 17 amino acids. V trimming: 2 bases; J trimming: 0 bases; junction bases outside the gene matches: 5.

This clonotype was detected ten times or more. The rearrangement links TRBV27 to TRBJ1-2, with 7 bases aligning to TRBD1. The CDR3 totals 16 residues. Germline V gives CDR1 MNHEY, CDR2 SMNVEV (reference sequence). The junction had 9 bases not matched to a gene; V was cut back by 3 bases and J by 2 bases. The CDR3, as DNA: TGTGCCAGCAGTTTGACCCCCGGCAGGGGGAACTATGGCTACACCTTC. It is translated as CASSLTPGRGNYGYTF.